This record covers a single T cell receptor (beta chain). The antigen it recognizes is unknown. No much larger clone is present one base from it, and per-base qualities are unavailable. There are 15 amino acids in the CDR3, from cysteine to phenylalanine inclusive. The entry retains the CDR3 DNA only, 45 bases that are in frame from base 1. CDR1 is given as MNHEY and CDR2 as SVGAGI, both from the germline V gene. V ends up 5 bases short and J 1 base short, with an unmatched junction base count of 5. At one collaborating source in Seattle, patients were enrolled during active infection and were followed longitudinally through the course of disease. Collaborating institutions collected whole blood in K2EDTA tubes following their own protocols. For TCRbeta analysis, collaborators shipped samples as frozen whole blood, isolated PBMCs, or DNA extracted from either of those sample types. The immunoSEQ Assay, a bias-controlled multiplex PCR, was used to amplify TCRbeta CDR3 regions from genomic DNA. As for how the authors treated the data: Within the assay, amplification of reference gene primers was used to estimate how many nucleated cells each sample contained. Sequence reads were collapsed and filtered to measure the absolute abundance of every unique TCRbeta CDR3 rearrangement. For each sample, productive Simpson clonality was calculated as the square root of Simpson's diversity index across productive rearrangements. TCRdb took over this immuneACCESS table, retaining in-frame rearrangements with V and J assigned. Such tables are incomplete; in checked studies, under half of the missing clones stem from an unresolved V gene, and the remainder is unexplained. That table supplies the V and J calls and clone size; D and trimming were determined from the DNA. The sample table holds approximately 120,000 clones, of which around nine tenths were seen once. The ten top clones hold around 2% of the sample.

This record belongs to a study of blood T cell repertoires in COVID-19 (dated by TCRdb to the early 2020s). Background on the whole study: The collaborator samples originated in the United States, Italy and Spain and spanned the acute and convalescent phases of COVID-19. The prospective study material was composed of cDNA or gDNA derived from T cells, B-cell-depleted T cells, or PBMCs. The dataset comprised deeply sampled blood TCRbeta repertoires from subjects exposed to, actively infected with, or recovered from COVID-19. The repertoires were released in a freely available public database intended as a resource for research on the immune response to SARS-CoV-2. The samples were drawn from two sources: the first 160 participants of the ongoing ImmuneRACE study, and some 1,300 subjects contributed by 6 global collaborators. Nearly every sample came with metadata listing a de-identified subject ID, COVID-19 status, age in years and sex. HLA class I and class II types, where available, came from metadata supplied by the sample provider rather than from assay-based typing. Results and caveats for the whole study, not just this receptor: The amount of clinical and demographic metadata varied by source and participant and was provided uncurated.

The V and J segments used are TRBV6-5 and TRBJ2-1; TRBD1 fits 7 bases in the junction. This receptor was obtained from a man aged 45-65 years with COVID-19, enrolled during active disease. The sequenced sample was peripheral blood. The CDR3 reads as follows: CASSSLTGSYNEQFF. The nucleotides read TGTGCCAGCAGTAGCCTGACAGGGTCCTACAATGAGCAGTTCTTC.